Listed below are T cell receptor beta chains from one sample, sequenced in a study of blood T cell repertoires in COVID-19. The repertoire was sequenced with immunoSEQ multiplex PCR; TCRdb's copy has only in-frame clones and lacks some. The profile shows roughly 400,000 clones, around 90% of them singletons. The sample comprised PBMCs or T cells enriched from blood (not recorded which). The origin of the receptors is a woman aged 40 to 50 with acute COVID-19. Both conserved end residues are part of each CDR3. D genes are given only for firm matches. Only some rows state a clone size, as once, few, many or a class for expanded clones.

d_call j_call v_call clone_size cdr3_aa cdr3_nt
TRBD1 TRBJ1-3 TRBV19 . CASSTRDSSGNTIYF TGTGCCAGTAGTACCCGGGACAGCTCTGGAAACACCATATATTTT
TRBD1 TRBJ2-2 TRBV5-1 once CASSSRQGAGTGELFF TGCGCCAGCAGCTCCCGACAGGGGGCGGGTACCGGGGAGCTGTTTTTT
. TRBJ2-3 TRBV21-1 . CASSKVPLRLDTQYF TGTGCCAGCAGCAAAGTCCCGCTTAGATTAGATACGCAGTATTTT
. TRBJ2-3 TRBV7-8 . CASSPSVGGTDTQYF TGTGCCAGCAGCCCCAGCGTCGGGGGCACAGATACGCAGTATTTT
TRBD2 TRBJ2-1 TRBV5-1 . CASSTGTINYNEQFF TGCGCCAGCAGCACCGGGACTATAAACTACAATGAGCAGTTCTTC
. TRBJ1-1 TRBV13 . CASSLEGSSGRGTEAFF TGTGCCAGCAGCTTAGAGGGGTCTAGCGGGAGGGGCACTGAAGCTTTCTTT
. TRBJ1-2 TRBV19 . CAHPFRGNYGYTF TGTGCTCACCCCTTCAGGGGAAACTATGGCTACACCTTC
. TRBJ1-1 TRBV11-2 . CASSHRGGAGTEAFF TGTGCCAGCAGCCACCGGGGGGGGGCTGGGACTGAAGCTTTCTTT
. TRBJ2-7 TRBV19 . CASSISARNYEQYF TGTGCCAGTAGTATAAGCGCCAGAAACTACGAGCAGTACTTC
. TRBJ1-3 TRBV10-3 . CAISEGERLSGNTIYF TGTGCCATCAGTGAAGGTGAGAGGCTCTCTGGAAACACCATATATTTT
TRBD1 TRBJ2-7 TRBV19 . CASDAGTGLYEQYF TGTGCCAGTGACGCCGGGACAGGGCTCTACGAGCAGTACTTC
TRBD1 TRBJ2-5 TRBV2 . CASSVVGGSETQYF TGTGCCAGCAGTGTTGTAGGGGGCTCAGAGACCCAGTACTTC
. TRBJ2-7 TRBV6-6 . CASSNSPSLTSYEQYF TGTGCCAGCAGTAACTCACCCAGTTTAACCTCCTACGAGCAGTACTTC
TRBD2 TRBJ2-3 TRBV19 once CASSIKRGGTDTQYF TGTGCCAGTAGTATAAAGCGGGGGGGCACCGATACGCAGTATTTT
. TRBJ1-4 TRBV5-1 . CASSFGEKLFF TGCGCCAGCAGCTTCGGTGAAAAACTGTTTTTT
TRBD2 TRBJ2-2 TRBV5-1 once CASSMDISGGGELFF TGCGCCAGCAGCATGGACATTTCGGGGGGCGGGGAGCTGTTTTTT
. TRBJ1-2 TRBV5-6 . CASSLRRGYGYTF TGTGCCAGCAGCTTGCGCAGGGGCTATGGCTACACCTTC
TRBD1 TRBJ2-1 TRBV6-5 once CASSRGTGVNEQFF TGTGCCAGCAGTCGCGGGACAGGGGTCAATGAGCAGTTCTTC
. TRBJ1-1 TRBV4-2 . CASSQVYWRSNRTEAFF TGTGCCAGCAGCCAAGTTTACTGGCGGTCAAACCGGACTGAAGCTTTCTTT